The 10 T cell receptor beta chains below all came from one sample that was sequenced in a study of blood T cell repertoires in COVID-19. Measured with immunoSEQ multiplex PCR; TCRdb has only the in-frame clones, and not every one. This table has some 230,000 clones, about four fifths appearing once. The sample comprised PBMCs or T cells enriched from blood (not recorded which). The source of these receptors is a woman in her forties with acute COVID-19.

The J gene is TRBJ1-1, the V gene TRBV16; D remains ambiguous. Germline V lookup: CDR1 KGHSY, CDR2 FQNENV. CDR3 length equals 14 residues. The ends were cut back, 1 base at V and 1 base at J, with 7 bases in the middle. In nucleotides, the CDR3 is TGTGCCAGCAGCCAATGGGGAGGGAACACTGAAGCTTTCTTT. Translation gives CASSQWGGNTEAFF.

The CDR3 region is CASSPDRGPGVGANVLTF. In nucleotides, the CDR3 is TGTGCCAGCTCACCGGATCGGGGTCCGGGTGTGGGGGCCAACGTCCTGACTTTC. This chain links TRBV18 with TRBJ2-6; perhaps TRBD2 as D (5 bases). CDR3 length: 18 amino acids. The ends were cut back, 3 bases at V and 4 bases at J, with 19 bases in the middle. Per the germline V gene, CDR1 is KGHSH and CDR2 is LQKENI.

CDR3 bases: TGTGCCAGCAGTTTAGACTCGACTAGCCGGTACAATGAGCAGTTCTTC. Protein: CASSLDSTSRYNEQFF. The V call is TRBV27, the J call TRBJ2-1; 7 bases agree with TRBD2. Germline V gene sequence: CDR1 MNHEY, CDR2 SMNVEV (reference sequence). The CDR3 is 16 residues long. With V trimmed by 2 bases and J by 4 bases, 8 bases remained unmatched.

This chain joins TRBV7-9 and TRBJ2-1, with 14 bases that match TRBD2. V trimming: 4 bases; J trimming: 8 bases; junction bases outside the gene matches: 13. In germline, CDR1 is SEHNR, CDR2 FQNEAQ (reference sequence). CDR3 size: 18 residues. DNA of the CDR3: TGTGCCAGCAGCTCCCCCCTCGGGACTAGCGGGAGTCTATATGAGCAGTTCTTC. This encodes CASSSPLGTSGSLYEQFF. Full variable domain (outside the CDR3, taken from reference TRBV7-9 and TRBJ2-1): DTGVSQNPRHKITKRGQNVTFRCDPISEHNRLYWYRQTLGQGPEFLTYFQNEAQLEKSRLLSDRFSAERPKGSFSTLEIQRTEQGDSAMYLCASSSPLGTSGSLYEQFFGPGTRLTVL.

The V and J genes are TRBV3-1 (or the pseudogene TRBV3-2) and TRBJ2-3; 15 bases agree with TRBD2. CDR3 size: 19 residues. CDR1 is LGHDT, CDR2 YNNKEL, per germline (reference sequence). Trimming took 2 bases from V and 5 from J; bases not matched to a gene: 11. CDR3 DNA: TGTGCCAGCAGCCAATGGGGGGACTCGGGACTAGCGGGAGGAGATACGCAGTATTTT. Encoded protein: CASSQWGDSGLAGGDTQYF.

CDR3 residues: CAWSEGTSGSAADTQYF. The CDR3 bases are TGTGCCTGGAGTGAAGGGACTAGCGGGAGTGCTGCAGATACGCAGTATTTT. This chain connects TRBV30 to TRBJ2-3; 14 nucleotides agree with TRBD2. The CDR3 is 17 residues long. V dropped 1 base and J dropped 4; count of bases not matched to a gene: 7. Germline CDR1 reads GTSNPN; CDR2 reads SVGIG (reference sequence).

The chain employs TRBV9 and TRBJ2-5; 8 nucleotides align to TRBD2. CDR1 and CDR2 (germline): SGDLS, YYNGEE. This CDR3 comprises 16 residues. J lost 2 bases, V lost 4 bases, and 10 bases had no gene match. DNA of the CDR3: TGTGCCAGCAGCCCACGGGGAGCGGGGGTTCAAGAGACCCAGTACTTC. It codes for CASSPRGAGVQETQYF.

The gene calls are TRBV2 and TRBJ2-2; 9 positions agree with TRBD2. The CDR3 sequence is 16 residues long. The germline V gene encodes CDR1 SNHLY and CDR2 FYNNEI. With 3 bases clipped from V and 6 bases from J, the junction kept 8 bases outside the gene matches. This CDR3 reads CASSESSAGGSGELFF. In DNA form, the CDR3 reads TGTGCCAGCAGTGAGAGTTCAGCGGGAGGCTCCGGGGAGCTGTTTTTT.

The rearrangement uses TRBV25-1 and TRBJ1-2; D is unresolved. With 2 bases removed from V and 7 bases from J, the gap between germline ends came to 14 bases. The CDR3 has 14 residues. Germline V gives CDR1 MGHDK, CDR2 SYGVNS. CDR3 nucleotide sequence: TGTGCCAGCAGTGAAATAAACACCAGAGGTGGCTACACCTTC. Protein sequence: CASSEINTRGGYTF.

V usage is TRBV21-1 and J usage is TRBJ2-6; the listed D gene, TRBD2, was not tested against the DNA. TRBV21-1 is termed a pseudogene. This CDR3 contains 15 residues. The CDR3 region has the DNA TGTGCCAGGGGGGCGGGAGTAACTGGGGCCAACGTCCTGACTTTC. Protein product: CARGAGVTGANVLTF.